This T cell receptor (beta chain) was captured by sequencing in a study of cytomegalovirus exposure and HLA in healthy donors. Study in general: In a later analysis, the roughly 110 validation repertoires were reported to have used the same platform as the roughly 600 first-cohort repertoires.

The donors were part of the validation cohort of over a hundred subjects. That cohort was separate from the first cohort, which comprised 666 subjects. Findings of the study overall: Cytomegalovirus status, reportedly, was diagnosed with high specificity and sensitivity by the classifier. In the 95 to 150 validation repertoires, approximately 94% of cluster scores exceeded 0, per a later analysis.

Points on this clone: Its antigen is not identified.

Repertoires were generated with immunoSEQ multiplex PCR, while TCRdb's copy carries only in-frame clones and drops some. The table shows around 60,000 clones, with 90% to 96% occurring only once. The sequencing input was PBMCs. This sequence was found in a woman between 18 and 29 years old in good health and CMV-seronegative.

The CDR3 reads CASSLAGTSLYNEQFF. DNA of the CDR3: TGTGCCAGCAGCTTAGCCGGGACTAGCCTTTACAATGAGCAGTTCTTC. V usage is TRBV7-2 and J usage is TRBJ2-1, with 9 positions matching TRBD2. The CDR3 has 16 residues. Germline lookup yields CDR1 SGHTA and CDR2 FQGNSA. Trimming cost V 0 bases and J 4 bases; bases outside gene matches: 4.